The 22 T cell receptor beta chains in this list originate from one sample, sequenced in a study of shared clonotypes between healthy human individuals. Clones were read by immunoSEQ multiplex PCR, and TCRdb kept only the in-frame ones, dropping some. The sample contains about 2.1 million clones, just over 90% of which appear only once. In the naive CD8 group, cells lacked CD45RO and were positively selected for CCR7, so terminally differentiated effector memory CD45RA+ cells were left out. Sequenced: naive CD8+ T cells from PBMCs. The receptors were gathered from a man between 18 and 29 years old in good health. Some clones in this sample may be carry-over from other donors' samples.

The chain carries TRBV27 and TRBJ1-2; TRBD1 might be the D (5 bases). The germline CDR1 and CDR2 sequences are MNHEY and SMNVEV (reference sequence). V lost 6 bases to trimming and J lost 8 bases, with 16 bases between them. The CDR3 is 13 residues long. The CDR3 loop is CASSLGTRGGYTF. In DNA form, the CDR3 reads TGTGCCAGCAGCCTGGGAACCCGGGGCGGCTACACCTTC.

Details on this clone: A read error may account for a junction end that differs from germline. The chain is built from TRBV4-1 and TRBJ2-7; D remains ambiguous. The CDR3 sequence is 15 residues long. Germline V gene data show CDR1 as MGHRA and CDR2 as YSYEKL. The CDR3 DNA follows: TGCGCCAGCAGCCAAGATAGAGCGAAATCCTCCGAGCAGTACTTC. Protein product: CASSQDRAKSSEQYF.

The gene calls are TRBV9 and TRBJ2-2, with 10 bases lining up with TRBD2. V trimming: 0 bases; J trimming: 4 bases; junction bases outside the gene matches: 12. CDR3 length equals 19 residues. From germline, CDR1 is SGDLS and CDR2 YYNGEE. The CDR3 spells CASSVAGGSTSGSTGELFF. For the CDR3, the DNA is TGTGCCAGCAGCGTAGCGGGGGGTTCGACTAGCGGGTCCACCGGGGAGCTGTTTTTT.

The genes are TRBV13 and TRBJ2-1, with a tentative D call TRBD2 (5 bases). CDR3 size: 13 residues. V lost 4 bases and J 6 bases, leaving 10 bases between the germline ends. The V gene's germline CDR1 is PRHDT and CDR2 FYEKMQ (reference sequence). CDR3 nucleotide sequence: TGTGCCAGCAGCTCGGGAACGGGCAATGAGCAGTTCTTC. Its protein is CASSSGTGNEQFF.

The chain employs TRBV9 and TRBJ2-6; tentatively, D is TRBD1 or TRBD2 (5 bases each). Germline CDR1 reads SGDLS; CDR2 reads YYNGEE. The CDR3 consists of 17 residues. V lost 3 bases and J lost 3, with 16 bases in between. In DNA form, the CDR3 reads TGTGCCAGCAGCGCCTCAAGGGGAGACGTTGGGGCCAACGTCCTGACTTTC. As protein: CASSASRGDVGANVLTF.

The chain is built from TRBV7-6 and TRBJ2-1; maybe TRBD2 (6 bases). The germline V gene encodes CDR1 SGHVS and CDR2 FNYEAQ. The CDR3 is 14 amino acids. V was cut by 5 bases and J by 7 bases, with 15 bases left in between. CDR3 in amino acids: CASSPGTFENEQFF. The CDR3 nucleotides read TGTGCCAGCAGCCCCGGGACTTTTGAGAATGAGCAGTTCTTC.

The chain recombines TRBV7-9 with TRBJ2-7; D is uncertain. The V gene lost 7 bases and the J gene lost 3 bases, with 13 bases spanning the gap. The CDR3 consists of 13 residues. Germline assignment: CDR1 SEHNR and CDR2 FQNEAQ (reference sequence). The CDR3 loop is CASMGQVDYEQYF. In DNA form, the CDR3 reads TGTGCCAGCATGGGCCAGGTAGACTACGAGCAGTACTTC.

This chain uses TRBV2 with TRBJ1-2, with 8 bases fitting TRBD1. The germline V gene encodes CDR1 SNHLY and CDR2 FYNNEI. J was trimmed by 6 bases and V by 7 bases; bases with no gene match: 10. This CDR3 is 14 amino acids long. The CDR3 region has the DNA TGTGCCAGCACCCCGAAATTGGACAGGGATGGCTACACCTTC. This encodes CASTPKLDRDGYTF.

This chain links TRBV6-6 with TRBJ1-1; 7 positions match TRBD1. This CDR3 spans 14 amino acids. The ends lost 7 bases at V and 3 bases at J; junction bases unmatched: 8. Per germline, CDR1 MNHNY and CDR2 SVGAGI (reference sequence). CDR3 amino acids: CASTLTGADTEAFF. The CDR3 DNA is TGTGCCAGCACCCTAACAGGGGCAGACACTGAAGCTTTCTTT.

This chain joins TRBV25-1 and TRBJ1-1; D call uncertain. The CDR3 is made up of 14 amino acids. Germline lookup yields CDR1 MGHDK and CDR2 SYGVNS. Between the trimmed V and J ends, which lost 2 bases and 8 bases, there was a span of 15 bases. As DNA, the CDR3 is TGTGCCAGCAGTGAAGTCGGTGGGCCAGAAGAAGCTTTCTTT. This sequence encodes CASSEVGGPEEAFF.

The chain uses TRBV27 and TRBJ2-7; D is possibly TRBD1 (5 bases). V was trimmed by 5 bases and J by 2 bases, leaving 10 bases between them. Germline-derived CDR1 and CDR2 are MNHEY and SMNVEV (reference sequence). This CDR3 is built from 13 residues. The CDR3 reads CASSPGSAYEQYF. The CDR3 region has the DNA TGTGCCAGCAGTCCAGGGTCTGCCTACGAGCAGTACTTC.

This clone has only one observation. This chain connects TRBV9 to TRBJ1-4, with D unresolved. Trimming removed 3 bases from V and 0 bases from J, with 12 bases in between. Germline-derived CDR1 and CDR2 are SGDLS and YYNGEE. The CDR3 is 16 residues long. CDR3 region: CASSASGVATNEKLFF. CDR3 sequence (DNA): TGTGCCAGCAGCGCTTCAGGCGTTGCAACTAATGAAAAACTGTTTTTT.

The CDR3 nucleotides read TGTGCCTGGAGTCCAGGGGTAGGAACTGAAGCTTTCTTT. Translating gives CAWSPGVGTEAFF. The chain couples TRBV30 to TRBJ1-1; a possible D gene is TRBD1 (6 bases). Germline assignment: CDR1 GTSNPN and CDR2 SVGIG (reference sequence). The V and J ends lost 2 bases and 5 bases respectively, with 12 bases between them. CDR3 length equals 13 residues.

This rearrangement joins TRBV15 to TRBJ1-1; a possible D gene is TRBD1 (5 bases). The length of the CDR3 is 16 residues. V gave up 0 bases and J gave up 0 bases, with 11 bases separating them. CDR1 is LNHNV, CDR2 YYDKDF, per germline (reference sequence). The CDR3: CATSRDSMTVNTEAFF. Written as DNA, the CDR3 is TGTGCCACCAGCAGAGATAGTATGACAGTGAACACTGAAGCTTTCTTT. The variable domain in full, completed from reference TRBV15 and TRBJ1-1, reads DAMVIQNPRYQVTQFGKPVTLSCSQTLNHNVMYWYQQKSSQAPKLLFHYYDKDFNNEADTPDNFQSRRPNTSFCFLDIRSPGLGDTAMYLCATSRDSMTVNTEAFFGQGTRLTVV.

The rearrangement links TRBV11-2 to TRBJ2-7; 13 bases line up with TRBD2. V lost 3 bases to trimming and J lost 3 bases; unmatched junction nucleotides: 14. Germline V gives CDR1 SGHAT, CDR2 FQNNGV. This CDR3 spans 19 amino acids. This CDR3 is CASSLYSLAGGPVLYEQYF. For the CDR3, the DNA is TGTGCCAGCAGCTTGTACTCACTAGCGGGAGGGCCGGTCCTCTACGAGCAGTACTTC.

The chain combines TRBV30 with TRBJ1-5, with 7 nucleotides matching TRBD1. Germline CDR1 GTSNPN, CDR2 SVGIG (reference sequence). This CDR3 is built from 14 residues. V shed 3 bases and J 3 bases; nucleotides not matched to a gene: 5. CDR3 in amino acids: CAWSGTADNQPQHF. CDR3 DNA sequence: TGTGCCTGGAGCGGGACAGCCGACAATCAGCCCCAGCATTTT.

The chain couples TRBV9 to TRBJ2-7; D is uncertain. Trimming removed 3 bases at V and 5 bases at J, with 12 bases between. CDR3 length: 13 residues. CDR1 and CDR2 from the germline V gene are SGDLS and YYNGEE. Here the CDR3 DNA reads TGTGCCAGCAGCGCCTCCAAGGCGGACGAGCAGTACTTC. The encoded protein is CASSASKADEQYF.

Details on this clone: This CDR3 is also generated by other DNA sequences in the sample. V and J are TRBV28 and TRBJ2-2, with D possibly being TRBD2 (5 bases). V shed 3 bases and J shed 6 bases, with 5 bases lying between them. There are 12 residues in the CDR3. The germline gives CDR1 MDHEN, CDR2 SYDVKM. CDR3 residues: CASSLRAGELFF. DNA for the CDR3: TGTGCCAGCAGTTTGAGGGCCGGGGAGCTGTTTTTT.

J is TRBJ2-7 and V is TRBV7-6; D not resolved. The V end was cut by 5 bases, the J end by 2 bases, with 10 bases between. CDR3 length: 13 residues. Germline CDR1 reads SGHVS; CDR2 reads FNYEAQ. Written as DNA, the CDR3 is TGTGCCAGCAGCCCACTCTTTCCCTACGAGCAGTACTTC. It codes for CASSPLFPYEQYF.

The chain uses TRBV19 and TRBJ1-1, with 7 bases that match TRBD1. The J segment lost 5 bases and the V segment lost 5 bases, leaving 8 bases of the junction unmatched. From germline, CDR1 is LNHDA and CDR2 SQIVND (reference sequence). The CDR3 has 14 amino acids. The CDR3 DNA reads as TGTGCCAGTAGTGGAGAGACAGGGATTACTGAAGCTTTCTTT. As protein: CASSGETGITEAFF.

The gene calls are TRBV14 and TRBJ2-7, with 8 positions matching TRBD2. V lost 4 bases to trimming and J lost 6 bases; unmatched junction nucleotides: 5. The CDR3 loop spans 13 amino acids. Germline lookup yields CDR1 SGHDN and CDR2 FVKESK. The chain's CDR3 is CASSPGLVSEQYF. Here the CDR3 DNA reads TGTGCCAGCAGCCCGGGACTAGTTAGCGAGCAGTACTTC.

The V and J genes are TRBV27 and TRBJ2-3, with TRBD2 identical over 9 bases. From germline, CDR1 is MNHEY and CDR2 SMNVEV (reference sequence). V dropped 6 bases and J dropped 4; count of bases not matched to a gene: 11. The CDR3 is 16 amino acids. The CDR3 sequence is CASRSEAGGRADTQYF. The CDR3 nucleotides are TGTGCCAGCAGGAGCGAAGCGGGAGGTCGCGCAGATACGCAGTATTTT.